This paragraph covers one T cell receptor (beta chain) sequence. Naive-designated CD8 cells lacked CD45RO, were positively enriched for CCR7, and omitted terminally differentiated effector memory CD45RA+ cells. The ends lost 4 bases at V and 4 bases at J; junction bases unmatched: 10. The CDR3 contains 17 residues. From germline, CDR1 is SEHNR and CDR2 FQNEAQ (reference sequence). Data came from immunoSEQ multiplex PCR; TCRdb stores just in-frame clones and leaves some out. The data show about 680,000 clones, with roughly 94% seen just once and about a quarter held by the top ten. This sample is part of a study of shared clonotypes between healthy human individuals.

Sequences were obtained from naive CD8+ T cells sorted from blood. This clonotype originated in a man aged 25 to 40 in good health. The chain is built from TRBV7-9 and TRBJ2-3, with TRBD2 matching 11 bases. The CDR3 is CASSSDRLAGRPDTQYF. The CDR3 DNA follows: TGTGCCAGCAGCTCCGATCGACTAGCGGGAAGACCAGATACGCAGTATTTT. Full variable domain (missing parts from reference TRBV7-9 and TRBJ2-3): DTGVSQNPRHKITKRGQNVTFRCDPISEHNRLYWYRQTLGQGPEFLTYFQNEAQLEKSRLLSDRFSAERPKGSFSTLEIQRTEQGDSAMYLCASSSDRLAGRPDTQYFGPGTRLTVL.